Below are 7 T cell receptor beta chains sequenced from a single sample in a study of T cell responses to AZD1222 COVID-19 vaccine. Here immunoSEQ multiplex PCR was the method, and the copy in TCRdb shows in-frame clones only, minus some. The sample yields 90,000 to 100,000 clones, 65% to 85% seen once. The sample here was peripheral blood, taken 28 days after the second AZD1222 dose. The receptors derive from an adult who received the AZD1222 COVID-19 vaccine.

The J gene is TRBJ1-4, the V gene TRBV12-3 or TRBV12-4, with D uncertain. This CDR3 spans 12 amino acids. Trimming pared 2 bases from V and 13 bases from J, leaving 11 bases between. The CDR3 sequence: CASSLWAKLLFF. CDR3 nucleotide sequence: TGTGCCAGCAGTTTATGGGCGAAGTTACTGTTTTTT.

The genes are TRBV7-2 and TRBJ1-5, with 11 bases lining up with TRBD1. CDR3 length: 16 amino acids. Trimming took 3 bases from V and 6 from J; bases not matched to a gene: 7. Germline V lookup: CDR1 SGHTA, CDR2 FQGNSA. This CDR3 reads CASSFSGQGVTQPQHF. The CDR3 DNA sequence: TGTGCCAGCAGCTTTTCGGGACAGGGGGTAACTCAGCCCCAGCATTTT.

The CDR3 nucleotides are TGCAGTGCGTTGAACTCCTACGAGCAGTACTTC. This sequence encodes CSALNSYEQYF. The J gene is TRBJ2-7, the V gene TRBV20-1; unclear D gene. This CDR3 region has 11 residues. Trimming left V 6 bases short and J 0 bases short, with 6 bases between. CDR1 and CDR2 (germline): DFQATT, SNEGSKA (reference sequence).

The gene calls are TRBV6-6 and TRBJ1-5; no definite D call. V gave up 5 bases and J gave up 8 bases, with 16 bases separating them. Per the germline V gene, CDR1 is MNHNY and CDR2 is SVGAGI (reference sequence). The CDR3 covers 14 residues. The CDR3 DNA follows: TGTGCCAGCAGTCCACGGACCCTGGTGGAGCCCCAGCATTTT. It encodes CASSPRTLVEPQHF.

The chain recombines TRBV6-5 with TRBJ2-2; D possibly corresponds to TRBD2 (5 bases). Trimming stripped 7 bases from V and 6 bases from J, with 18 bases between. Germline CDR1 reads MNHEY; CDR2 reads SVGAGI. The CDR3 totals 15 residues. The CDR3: CASISNWERAGELFF. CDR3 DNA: TGTGCCAGCATCTCTAACTGGGAGCGCGCCGGGGAGCTGTTTTTT.

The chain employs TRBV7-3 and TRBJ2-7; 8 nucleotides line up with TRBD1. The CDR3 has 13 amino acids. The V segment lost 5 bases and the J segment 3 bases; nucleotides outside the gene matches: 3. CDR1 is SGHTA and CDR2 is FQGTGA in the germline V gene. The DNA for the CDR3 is TGTGCCAGCAGCCGCGACAGGGGCTACGAGCAGTACTTC. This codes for CASSRDRGYEQYF.

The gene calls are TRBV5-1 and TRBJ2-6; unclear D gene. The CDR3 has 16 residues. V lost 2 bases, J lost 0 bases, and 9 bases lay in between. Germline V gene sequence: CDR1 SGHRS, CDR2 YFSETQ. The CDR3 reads CASSFSRSSGANVLTF. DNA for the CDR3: TGCGCCAGCAGCTTCTCCAGAAGCTCTGGGGCCAACGTCCTGACTTTC.